The T cell receptor (beta chain) under discussion was sequenced for a study of shared clonotypes between healthy human individuals (dated by TCRdb to 2020 to 2021). In terms of the full investigation: A few men and two women, aged 18 to 49 years, made up the cohort. Blood TCR repertoires of a handful of healthy adults were deeply sequenced to estimate repertoire size and the extent of clonotype sharing between individuals. Per donor, leukapheresis produced somewhere between about 0.9 and 9 billion PBMCs. For each donor, three plates each were used for CD4 naive and CD4 memory, two plates were used for CD8 naive, and one plate was used for CD8 memory. Different laboratories and diverse techniques were used to prepare libraries and sequence TCR repertoires, to increase sequencing depth and limit assay-specific biases. The paper as a whole reports these results and caveats: Because the study included only a small number of donors, the genetic and exposure-history diversity represented was limited. Compared with non-shared clonotypes, the clonotypes found in all four sorted-subset donors had higher generation probabilities. Rarefaction of sorted-subset datasets indicated incomplete sequencing despite the large sequencing depth. Sampling was limited to blood, and TCR repertoires in tissue likely differ from TCR repertoires in blood. Naive subsets generally had larger estimated clonotype richness than memory subsets did. When several donors were compared, the shared fraction of clonotypes was 5% to 6.5% for naive CD4, approximately 3.5% for naive CD8, 2.3% for memory CD4, and 0.4% for memory CD8. Pairwise subsampling led to the expectation that sequencing depth would affect the degree of clonotype sharing among donors.

Using the deep immunoSEQ assay, TCR CDR3 regions were amplified from genomic DNA by multiplex PCR. Extracted genomic DNA from each cell subset was spread evenly across all wells of several immunoSEQ 96-well plates, with each plate serving as a replicate. For sorted subsets, approximately 210 ng genomic DNA, equal to tens of thousands of T cell genomes, was loaded into each replicate PCR. Purified libraries were quantified with a Qubit 3.0 fluorometer, sized on a Bioanalyzer 2100, and re-quantified with the KAPA Library Quantification kit. Every immunoSEQ 96-well plate was sequenced on a separate single-read 150-cycle Illumina NextSeq 550 flow cell. In the paper's pipeline: Because only junctional sequences without quality scores were contained in the immunoSEQ output, filtering matching that applied to full-length reads could not be performed. To assign V/J genes and CDR3, sequences were annotated using PyIR, a Python wrapper for IgBLAST v1.9, with IMGT germline references. Reads were filtered out if the reads had weak V/J assignments (E-value above 1e-6), no CDR3, stop codons, out-of-frame junctions, or ambiguous translated residues. V3J clonotypes were defined as sequences sharing the same inferred V gene, J gene, and CDR3 amino acid sequence. Percentage overlap between repertoires was calculated by dividing the number of shared unique clonotypes by the size of the smaller repertoire. Three approaches were used to assess repertoire richness: RTK rarefaction, the Chao1 estimator, and Recon v2.1 estimates of unobserved clonotypes. Generation probabilities for all TCRbeta clonotypes obtained by the gDNA method from a handful of donors were computed using OLGA. TCRdb provides this immuneACCESS table in a form limited to in-frame rearrangements. Some clones are lacking; in checked studies, under half of them reflect an unresolved V gene, and why the rest are absent is not known. That table gives V, J and clone size, and the DNA gave D and trimming. Within this sample are roughly 1,100,000 clones, with around 75% of them counted one time only. About 1.5% of the sample comes from the top ten.

The germline V gene supplies CDR1 SGHRS and CDR2 YFSETQ. The CDR3 numbers 16 residues from cysteine through phenylalanine. Only CDR3 DNA remains: 48 bases, in frame from the first base. Clipping removes 0 bases from V and 9 bases from J, with 11 as the unmatched junction base count. Healthy HIV-negative adults with no recently reported acute infections or vaccinations were included as donors. Every donor was a Caucasian adult residing in Nashville, Tennessee, USA. Magnetic negative selection was used to enrich CD4+ T cells, after which naive cells were positively selected on CD45RA and the negative fraction became the memory subset. After blood collection by leukapheresis, PBMCs were isolated using Ficoll-Histopaque density gradient centrifugation and then cryopreserved in the vapor phase of liquid nitrogen. Purity and quantity of every magnetically sorted T cell population were checked by analytical flow cytometry. Each sorted fraction had its genomic DNA isolated and then quantified by UV absorbance on a Nanodrop 2000c.

This clone has a handful of counts. Its antigen specificity is not known. Per-nucleotide qualities are absent, and no much larger clonotype sits a single base away. Rearrangement joined TRBV5-1 to TRBJ2-1, with TRBD2 matching 8 junction bases. The receptor comes from a man younger than 35 in good health. Sequencing input: memory CD4+ T cells sorted from blood. In the paper's terms, the cell subset or site label means: CD45RA-negative fraction. The DNA reads TGCGCCAGCAGCTTGGGTGGTAGCGGGATGTTCAGTGAGCAGTTCTTC. Protein translation: CASSLGGSGMFSEQFF.